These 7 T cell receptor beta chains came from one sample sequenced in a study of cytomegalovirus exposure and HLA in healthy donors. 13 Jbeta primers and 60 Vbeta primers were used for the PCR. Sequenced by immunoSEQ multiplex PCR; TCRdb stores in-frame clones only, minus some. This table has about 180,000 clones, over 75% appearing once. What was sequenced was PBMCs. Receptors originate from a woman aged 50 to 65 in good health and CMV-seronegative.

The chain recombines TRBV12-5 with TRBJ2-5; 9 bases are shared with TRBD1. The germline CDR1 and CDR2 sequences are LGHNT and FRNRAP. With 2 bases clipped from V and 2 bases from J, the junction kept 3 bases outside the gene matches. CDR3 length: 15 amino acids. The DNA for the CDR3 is TGTGCTAGTGGTTTGAACAGGGGGCTGCAAGAGACCCAGTACTTC. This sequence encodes CASGLNRGLQETQYF.

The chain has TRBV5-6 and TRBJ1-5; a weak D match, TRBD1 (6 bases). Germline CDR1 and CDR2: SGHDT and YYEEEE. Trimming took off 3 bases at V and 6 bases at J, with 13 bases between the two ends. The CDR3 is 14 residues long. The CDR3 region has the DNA TGTGCCAGCAGCTCCAGGGGTTTTGTTCAGCCCCAGCATTTT. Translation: CASSSRGFVQPQHF.

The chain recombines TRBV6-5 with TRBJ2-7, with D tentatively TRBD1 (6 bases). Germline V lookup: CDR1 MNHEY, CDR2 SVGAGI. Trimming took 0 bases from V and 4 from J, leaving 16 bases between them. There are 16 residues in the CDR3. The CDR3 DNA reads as TGTGCCAGCAGTTACTCAGGGGGTTCCCCCCTTTACGAGCAGTACTTC. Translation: CASSYSGGSPLYEQYF.

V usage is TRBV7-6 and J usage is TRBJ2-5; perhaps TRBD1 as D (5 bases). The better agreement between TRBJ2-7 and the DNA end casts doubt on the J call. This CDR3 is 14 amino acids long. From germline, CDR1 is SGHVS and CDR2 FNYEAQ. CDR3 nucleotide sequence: TGTGCCAGCAGCTTAGGATTTCAGGGCTACGAGCAGTACTTC. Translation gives CASSLGFQGYEQYF.

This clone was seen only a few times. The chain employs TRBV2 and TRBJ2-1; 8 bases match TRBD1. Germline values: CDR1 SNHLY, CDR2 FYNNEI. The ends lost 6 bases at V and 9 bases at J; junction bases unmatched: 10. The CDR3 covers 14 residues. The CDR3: CASRGQVSISEQFF. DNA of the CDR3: TGTGCCAGCAGGGGACAGGTTTCCATCAGTGAGCAGTTCTTC.

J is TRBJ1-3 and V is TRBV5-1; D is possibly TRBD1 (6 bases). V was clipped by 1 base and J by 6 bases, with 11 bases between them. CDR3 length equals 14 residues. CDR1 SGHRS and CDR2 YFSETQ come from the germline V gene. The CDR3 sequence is CASSLMTGENTIYF. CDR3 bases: TGCGCCAGCAGCTTGATGACAGGCGAAAACACCATATATTTT.

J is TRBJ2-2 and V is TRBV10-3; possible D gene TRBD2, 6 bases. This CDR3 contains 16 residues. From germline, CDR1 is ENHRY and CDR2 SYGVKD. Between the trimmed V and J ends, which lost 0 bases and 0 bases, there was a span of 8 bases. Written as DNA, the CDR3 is TGTGCCATCAGTGAGTCGGCGGGGTCGAACACCGGGGAGCTGTTTTTT. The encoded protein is CAISESAGSNTGELFF.